Listed below are T cell receptor beta chains from one sample, sequenced in a study of blood T cell repertoires in COVID-19. TCRdb keeps only in-frame clones here, not all; method: immunoSEQ multiplex PCR. The sample gives more than 150,000 clones, approximately 80% of which show up once; 5.5% to 7.5% is in the top ten. Sequenced: peripheral blood. These receptors came from a human donor in a cohort sampled during active COVID-19. CDR3s include the opening cysteine and the closing phenylalanine or tryptophan.

V: TRBV7-9; J: TRBJ1-2; CDR3: CASSLSAPETGGNYGYTF
V: TRBV5-6; J: TRBJ1-1; CDR3: CASSLTGLNTEAFF
V: TRBV18; J: TRBJ1-5; CDR3: CASSPSQGVNQPQHF
V: TRBV5-1; J: TRBJ1-2; CDR3: CASSLGDRDYGYTF
V: TRBV4-2; J: TRBJ2-3; CDR3: CASSQQVQDTQYF
V: TRBV5-1; J: TRBJ1-3; CDR3: CASSRHIGSNSGNTIYF
V: TRBV23-1; J: TRBJ1-5; CDR3: CASSPDRAIQPQHF
V: TRBV21-1; J: TRBJ1-2; CDR3: CASIPGQGRYGYTF
V: TRBV6-6; J: TRBJ1-5; CDR3: CASSSDRDQPQHF
V: TRBV6-1; J: TRBJ2-7; CDR3: CASSEGAGIGEQYF
V: TRBV9; J: TRBJ2-3; CDR3: CASSLDLARDTQYF
V: TRBV6-1; J: TRBJ1-1; CDR3: CASSETGQPNTEAFF
V: TRBV18; J: TRBJ1-1; CDR3: CASSLLTENTEAFF
V: TRBV6-5; J: TRBJ1-2; CDR3: CASRQGRYGYTF
V: TRBV3-1/TRBV3-2; J: TRBJ2-2; CDR3: CASSSYRARGTGELFF
V: TRBV19; J: TRBJ2-1; CDR3: CASSKASGLNEQFF
V: TRBV12-3/TRBV12-4; J: TRBJ1-2; CDR3: CASSDDRNSGYTF
V: TRBV3-1/TRBV3-2; J: TRBJ2-3; CDR3: CASSRRTLAGVTDTQYF
V: TRBV2; J: TRBJ2-5; CDR3: CAGQGEWETQYF
V: TRBV2; J: TRBJ1-1; CDR3: CASSPLERGLTEAFF
V: TRBV20-1; J: TRBJ1-5; CDR3: CSATDRVDQPQHF
V: TRBV3-1/TRBV3-2; J: TRBJ2-3; CDR3: CASSQLSGGPGTDTQYF
V: TRBV5-6; J: TRBJ2-2; CDR3: CASHWLGTANTGELFF
V: TRBV5-1; J: TRBJ1-6; CDR3: CASSLAARRTENSPLHF
V: TRBV5-1; J: TRBJ2-7; CDR3: CASSLDRRQYEQYF
V: TRBV5-1; J: TRBJ2-7; CDR3: CASSWGGSSYEQYF
V: TRBV6-1; J: TRBJ2-3; CDR3: CASSELRGDTQYF
V: TRBV7-3; J: TRBJ1-3; CDR3: CASPQSGNTIYF
V: TRBV25-1; J: TRBJ2-5; CDR3: CASSKLGQGQETQYF
V: TRBV4-2; J: TRBJ1-2; CDR3: CASSQVGGLPEPYGYTF
V: TRBV27; J: TRBJ2-2; CDR3: CASSLDRGYGGGELFF
V: TRBV7-2; J: TRBJ1-1; CDR3: CASSSTRQGVLNTEAFF
V: TRBV7-9; J: TRBJ1-2; CDR3: CASSVTAGGYTF
V: TRBV3-1/TRBV3-2; J: TRBJ2-2; CDR3: CASSQRRNTGELFF